Detailed here is one T cell receptor beta chain. What it binds is unknown. DNA was extracted from roughly 0.93-9.6 million thawed cryopreserved PBMC. This entry belongs to a study of long-term antiretroviral therapy in people with HIV. Study-wide results and limits: The study lacked data on ART adherence, viral resistance or therapy changes. The study found narrower CDR3 length ranges in HIV repertoires than in controls.

Germline CDR1 SEHNR, CDR2 FQNEAQ (reference sequence). V shed 8 bases and J 0 bases; nucleotides not matched to a gene: 3. This CDR3 is built from 13 residues. They ran version v3.0 of the immunoSEQ assay at survey level. Generated by immunoSEQ multiplex PCR, the TCRdb table keeps only in-frame clones and is missing some. There are some 21,000 clones in the sample; more than 70% occur only once, and over 7.5% lies in the top ten. The input for sequencing was unsorted PBMCs, taken at the start of antiretroviral therapy. This receptor was obtained from a man between 50 and 59 years old with HIV. The rearrangement joins TRBV7-9 to TRBJ1-2; 7 bases map to TRBD1. In DNA form, the CDR3 reads TGTGCCAGCGCGGGGACAGCTAACTATGGCTACACCTTC. It translates to CASAGTANYGYTF.